This T cell receptor beta chain was documented in a study of shared clonotypes between healthy human individuals. Some clones are missing from TCRdb's copy, which holds only in-frame ones; the method was immunoSEQ multiplex PCR. This repertoire shows around 2,000,000 clones, over 85% found once; its top ten account for 0.85% to 1.2%. The germline V gene encodes CDR1 MNHEY and CDR2 SVGAGI. Trimming shortened V by 3 bases and J by 9 bases, and 12 bases separated the two germline ends. The CDR3 runs to 14 residues. Positively selected for CCR7, the CD45RO-negative cells used as naive CD8 cells excluded terminally differentiated effector memory CD45RA+ cells.

The sequence derives from a man younger than 30 in good health. Sequences were obtained from naive CD8+ T cells sorted from blood. This chain links TRBV6-5 with TRBJ1-6, with D uncertain. Here the CDR3 reads CASSYTADGSPLHF. In nucleotides, the CDR3 is TGTGCCAGCAGTTATACAGCGGACGGTTCACCCCTCCACTTT.